The 2 T cell receptor beta chains reported below all come from one sample, sequenced in a study of radiation and T cells in renal cell carcinoma. Generated by immunoSEQ multiplex PCR, the TCRdb table keeps only in-frame clones and is missing some. The sample includes around 15,000 clones, roughly 50% of them seen just once. Treatment: 15 Gy SBRT to primary tumor, nephrectomy 4 weeks later. Source: tumor tissue, taken from a patient whose treatment included radiotherapy and nephrectomy. The receptor set was obtained from a woman aged 60-75 years with renal cell carcinoma.

This clone was seen only a few times. The chain couples TRBV5-4 to TRBJ2-2; D might be TRBD2 (6 bases). V was cut by 0 bases and J by 0 bases, with 12 bases left in between. CDR1 SGHNT and CDR2 YYREEE come from the germline V gene (reference sequence). CDR3 length: 17 residues. In nucleotides, the CDR3 is TGTGCCAGCAGCTTGGAGGTGGCTAGCGCGAACACCGGGGAGCTGTTTTTT. Its protein product is CASSLEVASANTGELFF.

This clone was detected a few times. The rearrangement uses TRBV6-1 and TRBJ1-5; D call uncertain. Between the trimmed V and J ends, which lost 0 bases and 6 bases, there was a span of 3 bases. The CDR3 runs 12 residues. Germline V gives CDR1 MNHNS, CDR2 SASEGT. The CDR3 coding sequence is TGTGCCAGCAGTGAAGCGCTTCAGCCCCAGCATTTT. Translating gives CASSEALQPQHF.